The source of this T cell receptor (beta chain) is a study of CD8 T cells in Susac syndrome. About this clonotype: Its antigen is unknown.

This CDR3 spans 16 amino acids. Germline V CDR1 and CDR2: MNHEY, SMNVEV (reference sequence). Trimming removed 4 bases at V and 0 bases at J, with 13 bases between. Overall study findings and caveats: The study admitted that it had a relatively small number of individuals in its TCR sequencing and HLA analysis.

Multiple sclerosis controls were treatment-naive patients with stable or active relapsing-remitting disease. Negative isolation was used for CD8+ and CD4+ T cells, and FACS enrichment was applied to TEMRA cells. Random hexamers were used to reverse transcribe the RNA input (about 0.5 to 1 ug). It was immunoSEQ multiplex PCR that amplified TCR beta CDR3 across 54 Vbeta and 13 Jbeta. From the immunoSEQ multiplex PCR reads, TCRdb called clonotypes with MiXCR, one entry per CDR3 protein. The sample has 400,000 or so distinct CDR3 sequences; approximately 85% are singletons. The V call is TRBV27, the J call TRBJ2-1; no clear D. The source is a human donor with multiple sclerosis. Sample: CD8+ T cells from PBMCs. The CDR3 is CASSSREMSSYNEQFF. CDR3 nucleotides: TGTGCCAGCAGTTCGAGAGAAATGAGCTCCTACAATGAGCAGTTCTTC.